The 27 T cell receptor beta chains below come from one sample, sequenced in a study of cytomegalovirus exposure and HLA in healthy donors. Researchers ran the PCR with 60 Vbeta and 13 Jbeta primers. Data came from immunoSEQ multiplex PCR; TCRdb stores just in-frame clones and leaves some out. The table lists approximately 100,000 clones, around three quarters of them singletons. The sample taken for sequencing was PBMCs. The source is a human donor in good health.

This clone turned up a few times. This chain links TRBV5-8 with TRBJ1-2; the D gene is possibly TRBD1 (5 bases). V was trimmed by 0 bases and J by 6 bases, leaving 12 bases between them. Germline CDR1 and CDR2: SGHTS and YDEGEE. This CDR3 comprises 14 residues. CDR3 loop: CASSLVGGEDGYTF. The CDR3, as DNA: TGTGCCAGCAGCTTGGTTGGAGGGGAGGATGGCTACACCTTC.

The V gene is TRBV6-4, the J gene TRBJ2-3; TRBD1 matches at 9 bases. V trimming: 6 bases; J trimming: 3 bases; junction bases outside the gene matches: 4. Germline assignment: CDR1 MRHNA and CDR2 SNTAGT. The CDR3 length is 14 residues. The CDR3 DNA sequence: TGTGCCAGCAGGCAGGACAGGGGAACAGATACGCAGTATTTT. Protein product: CASRQDRGTDTQYF.

Concerning this clone: The CDR3 does not close with the conserved phenylalanine or tryptophan, likely indicating a read error. The rearrangement links TRBV10-3 to TRBJ1-1; D unclear. CDR1 is ENHRY and CDR2 is SYGVKD in the germline V gene. The CDR3 is 15 amino acids. Trimming cost V 3 bases and J 1 base, with 12 bases left between them. The CDR3 reads CAISDPRLPNTEAFS. In DNA form, the CDR3 reads TGTGCCATCAGTGACCCCAGGTTACCGAACACTGAAGCTTTCTCT.

J is TRBJ1-2 and V is TRBV30; tentatively, D is TRBD1 (5 bases). Deletions cut 3 bases from V and 1 base from J, with 15 bases between. Germline V lookup: CDR1 GTSNPN, CDR2 SVGIG (reference sequence). The CDR3 has 15 residues. This chain's CDR3 is CAWSPSRVDNYGYTF. The DNA of the CDR3 is TGTGCCTGGAGCCCCAGCAGGGTTGATAACTATGGCTACACCTTC.

The chain recombines TRBV18 with TRBJ1-2, with D perhaps matching TRBD1 (5 bases). Trimming took off 3 bases at V and 0 bases at J, with 8 bases between the two ends. The germline gives CDR1 KGHSH, CDR2 LQKENI. CDR3 length equals 14 residues. CDR3 loop: CASSPTEANYGYTF. The CDR3 coding sequence is TGTGCCAGCTCACCGACAGAAGCTAACTATGGCTACACCTTC.

The chain joins TRBV11-2 to TRBJ1-1; D ambiguous. The CDR3 has 18 residues. Trimming removed 2 bases at V and 8 bases at J, with 27 bases between. CDR1 is SGHAT, CDR2 FQNNGV, per germline. The DNA for the CDR3 is TGTGCCAGCAGCTTAAATTCAGGAGGTCCTAACCGTTTTAGGGAAGCTTTCTTT. The encoded protein is CASSLNSGGPNRFREAFF.

Written as DNA, the CDR3 is TGTGCCAGTGATTCCGCGGGGGGAGAGACCCAGTACTTC. This encodes CASDSAGGETQYF. The chain carries TRBV19 and TRBJ2-5; 8 bases map to TRBD2. This CDR3 has 13 amino acids. Germline V gene sequence: CDR1 LNHDA, CDR2 SQIVND (reference sequence). V was pared by 8 bases and J by 4 bases, with 6 bases of the junction left unmatched. Full variable domain (outside the CDR3, taken from reference TRBV19 and TRBJ2-5): DGGITQSPKYLFRKEGQNVTLSCEQNLNHDAMYWYRQDPGQGLRLIYYSQIVNDFQKGDIAEGYSVSREKKESFPLTVTSAQKNPTAFYLCASDSAGGETQYFGPGTRLLVL.

The chain combines TRBV27 with TRBJ2-3; 7 bases line up with TRBD2. Trimming cost V 4 bases and J 0 bases; bases outside gene matches: 4. This CDR3 region has 15 residues. Germline CDR1 and CDR2: MNHEY and SMNVEV (reference sequence). CDR3 DNA: TGTGCCAGCAGTTACGGGACTACCAGCACAGATACGCAGTATTTT. Its translation: CASSYGTTSTDTQYF.

This chain connects TRBV6-6 to TRBJ1-5; no clear D gene. Per germline, CDR1 MNHNY and CDR2 SVGAGI (reference sequence). The V and J ends lost 2 bases and 4 bases respectively, with 3 bases between them. The CDR3 is 12 amino acids. The CDR3, as DNA: TGTGCCAGCAGTTACACAAATCAGCCCCAGCATTTT. Translating it yields CASSYTNQPQHF.

CDR3 sequence: CATGSLKGGTTEAFF. The CDR3 DNA reads as TGTGCCACCGGATCACTCAAAGGAGGGACCACTGAAGCTTTCTTT. The genes are TRBV15 and TRBJ1-1; D perhaps matches TRBD1 (5 bases). This CDR3 comprises 15 residues. Trimming shortened V by 8 bases and J by 4 bases, and 20 bases separated the two germline ends. Germline assignment: CDR1 LNHNV and CDR2 YYDKDF (reference sequence).

Here the CDR3 DNA reads TGTGCCTGGGTAGTGAGCTCTGGAAACACCATATATTTT. Amino acid sequence: CAWVVSSGNTIYF. The chain couples TRBV30 to TRBJ1-3; the D is unclear. V lost 5 bases, J lost 0 bases, and 8 bases lay in between. Germline-derived CDR1 and CDR2 are GTSNPN and SVGIG (reference sequence). This CDR3 comprises 13 residues.

The chain links TRBV19 to TRBJ2-1; TRBD2 aligns across 7 bases. Germline V gene data show CDR1 as LNHDA and CDR2 as SQIVND (reference sequence). The CDR3 is 15 amino acids. With 3 bases clipped from V and 7 bases from J, the junction kept 9 bases outside the gene matches. CDR3 sequence (DNA): TGTGCCAGTAGTATGGGGCGGGGGACCCATAATGAGCAGTTCTTC. Protein: CASSMGRGTHNEQFF.

This clone came up a few times. The chain recombines TRBV25-1 with TRBJ2-2; D not resolved. There are 13 residues in the CDR3. Trimming shortened V by 3 bases and J by 1 base, and 3 bases separated the two germline ends. CDR1 is MGHDK and CDR2 is SYGVNS in the germline V gene. CDR3 in DNA: TGTGCCAGCAGTGACCGGAACACCGGGGAGCTGTTTTTT. This sequence encodes CASSDRNTGELFF.

The rearrangement links TRBV5-4 to TRBJ1-2; 9 nucleotides match TRBD1. The V segment lost 2 bases and the J segment 4 bases; nucleotides outside the gene matches: 21. The germline V gene encodes CDR1 SGHNT and CDR2 YYREEE (reference sequence). The CDR3 consists of 20 residues. The CDR3 sequence: CASSFRSGSVPQGATYGYTF. CDR3 in DNA: TGTGCCAGCAGCTTTCGTTCTGGATCGGTGCCACAGGGGGCGACCTATGGCTACACCTTC. The full variable domain, with the rest looked up from reference TRBV5-4 and TRBJ1-2, is ETGVTQSPTHLIKTRGQQVTLRCSSQSGHNTVSWYQQALGQGPQFIFQYYREEENGRGNFPPRFSGLQFPNYSSELNVNALELDDSALYLCASSFRSGSVPQGATYGYTFGSGTRLTVV.

The genes are TRBV9 and TRBJ1-2, with TRBD1 identical over 8 bases. CDR1 is SGDLS and CDR2 is YYNGEE in the germline V gene. Trimming removed 3 bases from V and 4 bases from J; junction bases left unmatched: 5. The length of the CDR3 is 14 residues. The CDR3 DNA sequence: TGTGCCAGCAGCGGAGGGACAGGAACCTATGGCTACACCTTC. Translated, it gives CASSGGTGTYGYTF.

The chain couples TRBV19 to TRBJ1-2; D call uncertain. Germline CDR1 and CDR2: LNHDA and SQIVND (reference sequence). V lost 3 bases and J 7 bases, leaving 15 bases between the germline ends. The CDR3 has 14 amino acids. CDR3 in amino acids: CASSIRGPVVGYTF. The CDR3 nucleotides read TGTGCCAGTAGTATTCGCGGCCCGGTGGTTGGCTACACCTTC.

The chain uses TRBV29-1 and TRBJ2-3; 11 bases are shared with TRBD2. The CDR3 runs to 13 residues. Germline-derived CDR1 and CDR2 are SQVTM and ANQGSEA. J was trimmed by 5 bases and V by 8 bases; bases with no gene match: 6. The CDR3 sequence: CSSPGTSGDTQYF. The CDR3 DNA sequence: TGCAGCTCTCCCGGGACTAGCGGAGATACGCAGTATTTT.

The rearrangement links TRBV29-1 to TRBJ2-5, with 8 bases fitting TRBD1. V lost 5 bases and J lost 5; bases outside the gene matches: 13. The CDR3 sequence is 15 residues long. From germline, CDR1 is SQVTM and CDR2 ANQGSEA. CDR3 in DNA: TGCAGCGTTACACCGACAGGGGTCGCCGGGGAGACCCAGTACTTC. It encodes CSVTPTGVAGETQYF.

The chain employs TRBV7-9 and TRBJ2-5; D is perhaps TRBD2 (6 bases). V was clipped by 1 base and J by 5 bases, with 20 bases between them. This CDR3 spans 17 amino acids. The V gene's germline CDR1 is SEHNR and CDR2 FQNEAQ (reference sequence). CDR3 nucleotides: TGTGCCAGCAGCTTAGGCTTGGGGATCGCTAGCGAGGAGACCCAGTACTTC. It is translated as CASSLGLGIASEETQYF.

This clone was counted a few times. The chain carries TRBV7-9 and TRBJ1-1; unclear D gene. V gave up 1 base and J gave up 1 base, with 7 bases separating them. The germline V gene has CDR1 SEHNR and CDR2 FQNEAQ (reference sequence). This CDR3 comprises 14 residues. The CDR3: CASSLDVANTEAFF. The CDR3 DNA reads as TGTGCCAGCAGCTTAGATGTGGCGAACACTGAAGCTTTCTTT.

The gene calls are TRBV5-1 and TRBJ1-5; weak D call: TRBD1 (5 bases). Between the trimmed V and J ends, which lost 4 bases and 0 bases, there was a span of 11 bases. The V gene's germline CDR1 is SGHRS and CDR2 YFSETQ. The CDR3 is 15 residues long. CDR3 residues: CASSIGTYSNQPQHF. The CDR3 DNA sequence: TGCGCCAGCAGCATCGGGACTTATAGCAATCAGCCCCAGCATTTT. The full variable domain, in which reference TRBV5-1 and TRBJ1-5 provide the parts outside the CDR3, is KAGVTQTPRYLIKTRGQQVTLSCSPISGHRSVSWYQQTPGQGLQFLFEYFSETQRNKGNFPGRFSGRQFSNSRSEMNVSTLELGDSALYLCASSIGTYSNQPQHFGDGTRLSIL.

CDR3 sequence (DNA): TGTGCCAGCCGGGACAGGGGGGTCCAAGAGACCCAGTACTTC. Encoded protein: CASRDRGVQETQYF. The V and J genes are TRBV6-1 and TRBJ2-5; 11 nucleotides match TRBD1. This CDR3 spans 14 amino acids. J gave up 1 base and V 8 bases, and 3 bases lay outside the gene matches. The germline gives CDR1 MNHNS, CDR2 SASEGT.

The chain is built from TRBV6-5 and TRBJ2-7; 10 bases are a match to TRBD1. With V trimmed by 0 bases and J by 3 bases, 2 bases remained unmatched. Germline V gene sequence: CDR1 MNHEY, CDR2 SVGAGI. The CDR3 contains 15 residues. In DNA form, the CDR3 reads TGTGCCAGCAGTTACTCGGGACAGGGGCACTACGAGCAGTACTTC. The encoded protein is CASSYSGQGHYEQYF.

This clone showed up just a few times. The chain uses TRBV7-6 and TRBJ1-2, with D perhaps TRBD1 (5 bases). The germline V and J ends were trimmed by 0 bases and 5 bases, with 28 bases remaining between them. This CDR3 has 20 amino acids. The V gene's germline CDR1 is SGHVS and CDR2 FNYEAQ. In DNA, the CDR3 is TGTGCCAGCAGCTTAGCGCCGGCGTTGGCAGGGATCAATACCCAGTATGGCTACACCTTC. Residues: CASSLAPALAGINTQYGYTF.

V usage is TRBV4-3 and J usage is TRBJ2-3, with D perhaps TRBD2 (6 bases). Germline lookup yields CDR1 LGHNA and CDR2 YSLEER. Trimming left V 1 base short and J 2 bases short, with 10 bases between. The CDR3 is made up of 15 amino acids. The CDR3 coding sequence is TGCGCCAGCAGCCAAGGGCAGCGGGTCACAGATACGCAGTATTTT. This encodes CASSQGQRVTDTQYF.

There are a few counts of this clone. The V gene is TRBV2, the J gene TRBJ2-7; TRBD1 matches at 9 bases. The CDR3 sequence is 15 residues long. The V gene end was trimmed by 3 bases and the J gene end by 1 base; junction bases not matched to a gene: 4. In germline, CDR1 is SNHLY, CDR2 FYNNEI. As DNA, the CDR3 is TGTGCCAGCAGTGAGTGGGGGACAGGGTCCTACGAGCAGTACTTC. Translation: CASSEWGTGSYEQYF.

This clone turned up a few times. The genes are TRBV4-1 and TRBJ1-1; D might be TRBD1 (5 bases). There are 15 residues in the CDR3. Trimming removed 0 bases from V and 4 bases from J, with 12 bases in between. Germline CDR1 is MGHRA and CDR2 is YSYEKL. CDR3 protein: CASSQEVGGSTEAFF. The CDR3 DNA follows: TGCGCCAGCAGCCAAGAAGTCGGGGGGAGCACTGAAGCTTTCTTT.